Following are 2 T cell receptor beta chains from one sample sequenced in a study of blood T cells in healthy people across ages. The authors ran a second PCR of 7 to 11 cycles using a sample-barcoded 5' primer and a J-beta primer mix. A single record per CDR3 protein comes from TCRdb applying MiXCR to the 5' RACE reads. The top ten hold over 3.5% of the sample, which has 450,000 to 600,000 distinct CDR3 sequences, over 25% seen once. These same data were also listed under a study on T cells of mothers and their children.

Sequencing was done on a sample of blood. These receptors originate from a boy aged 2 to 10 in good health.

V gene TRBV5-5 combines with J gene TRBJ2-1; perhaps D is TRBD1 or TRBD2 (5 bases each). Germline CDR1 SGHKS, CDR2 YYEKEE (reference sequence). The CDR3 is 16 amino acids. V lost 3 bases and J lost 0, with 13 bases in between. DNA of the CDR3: TGTGCCAGCAGCTCGATGGGGGAGATCTCCTACAATGAGCAGTTCTTC. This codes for CASSSMGEISYNEQFF.

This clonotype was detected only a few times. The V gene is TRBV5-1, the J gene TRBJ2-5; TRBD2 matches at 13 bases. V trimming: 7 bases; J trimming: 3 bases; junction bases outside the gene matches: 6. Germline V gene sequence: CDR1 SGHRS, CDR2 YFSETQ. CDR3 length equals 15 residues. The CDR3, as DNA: TGCGCCAGCGGAGGACTAGCGGGAGTAGAAGAGACCCAGTACTTC. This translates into CASGGLAGVEETQYF.